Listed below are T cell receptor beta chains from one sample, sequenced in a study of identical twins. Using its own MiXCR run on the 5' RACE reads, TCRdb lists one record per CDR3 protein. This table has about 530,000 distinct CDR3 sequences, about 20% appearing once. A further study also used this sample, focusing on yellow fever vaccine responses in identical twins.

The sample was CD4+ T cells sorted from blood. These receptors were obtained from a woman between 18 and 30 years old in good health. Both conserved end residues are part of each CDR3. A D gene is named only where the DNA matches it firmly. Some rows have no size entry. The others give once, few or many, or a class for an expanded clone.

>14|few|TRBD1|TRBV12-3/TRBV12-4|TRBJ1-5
CASSATGGGQPQHF
TGTGCCAGCAGTGCAACAGGGGGCGGTCAGCCCCAGCATTTT
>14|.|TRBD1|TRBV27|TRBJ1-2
CASSRQGSSYGYTF
TGTGCCAGCAGTCGACAGGGGAGCAGCTATGGCTACACCTTC
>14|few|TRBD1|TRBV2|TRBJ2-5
CASKPGQLMETQYF
TGTGCCAGCAAACCGGGACAGTTAATGGAGACCCAGTACTTC
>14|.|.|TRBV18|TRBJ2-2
CASSPRAATGELFF
TGTGCCAGCTCACCGCGGGCCGCCACCGGGGAGCTGTTTTTT
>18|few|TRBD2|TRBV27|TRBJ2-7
CASSDPGLADPPAYEQYF
TGTGCCAGCAGTGATCCGGGACTAGCGGACCCACCGGCCTACGAGCAGTACTTC
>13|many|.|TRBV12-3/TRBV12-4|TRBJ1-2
CASSRTDNYGYTF
TGTGCCAGCAGTCGGACAGACAACTATGGCTACACCTTC
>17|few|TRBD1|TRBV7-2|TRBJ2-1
CASSLKSPGQGDDEQFF
TGTGCCAGCAGCTTAAAGTCGCCGGGACAGGGGGATGATGAGCAGTTCTTC
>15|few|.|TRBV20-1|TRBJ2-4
CSARGTLEAKNIQYF
TGCAGTGCTAGAGGGACCTTGGAGGCCAAAAACATTCAGTACTTC
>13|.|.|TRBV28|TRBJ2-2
CASSAGWTGELFF
TGTGCCAGCAGCGCAGGCTGGACCGGGGAGCTGTTTTTT
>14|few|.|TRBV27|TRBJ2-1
CASNPWPEGNEQFF
TGTGCCAGTAACCCCTGGCCAGAAGGAAATGAGCAGTTCTTC
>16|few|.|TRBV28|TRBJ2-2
CASSLGRGANTGELFF
TGTGCCAGCAGTTTAGGGCGGGGCGCGAACACCGGGGAGCTGTTTTTT
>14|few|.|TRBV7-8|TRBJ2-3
CASSTTGNTDTQYF
TGTGCCAGCAGCACCACAGGGAACACAGATACGCAGTATTTT
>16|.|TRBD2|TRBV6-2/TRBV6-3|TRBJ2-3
CASSYTSGSPTDTQYF
TGTGCCAGCAGTTACACTAGCGGGAGTCCGACAGATACGCAGTATTTT
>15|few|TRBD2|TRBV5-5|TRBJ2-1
CASRQLAGVSGEQFF
TGTGCCAGCAGGCAACTAGCGGGAGTGTCTGGTGAGCAGTTCTTC
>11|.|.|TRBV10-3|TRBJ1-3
CATHAGNTIYF
TGTGCCACCCATGCTGGAAACACCATATATTTT
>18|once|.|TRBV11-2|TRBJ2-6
CASSLRGPGVYGANVLTF
TGTGCCAGCAGCTTACGGGGGCCAGGGGTTTACGGGGCCAACGTCCTGACTTTC
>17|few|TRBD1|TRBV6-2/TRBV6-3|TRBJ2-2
CASSGLPRTGSAGELFF
TGTGCCAGCAGTGGTCTCCCTCGGACAGGGTCTGCTGGGGAGCTGTTTTTT
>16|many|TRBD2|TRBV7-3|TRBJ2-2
CASSPTSGANTGELFF
TGTGCCAGCAGCCCGACTAGCGGGGCGAACACCGGGGAGCTGTTTTTT
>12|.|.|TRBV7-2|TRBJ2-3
CASSWGPNTQYF
TGTGCCAGCAGCTGGGGACCTAATACGCAGTATTTT
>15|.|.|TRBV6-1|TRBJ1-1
CASSPAAALNTEAFF
TGTGCCAGCAGCCCAGCCGCTGCATTGAACACTGAAGCTTTCTTT
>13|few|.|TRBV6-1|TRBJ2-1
CASTGPGVGEQFF
TGTGCCAGCACTGGACCAGGAGTGGGTGAGCAGTTCTTC
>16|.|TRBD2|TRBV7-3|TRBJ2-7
CASSAKPELAKYEQYF
TGTGCCAGCAGCGCGAAACCGGAACTAGCGAAGTACGAGCAGTACTTC
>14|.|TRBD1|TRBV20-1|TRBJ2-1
CSAQPGQGKVWQFF
TGCAGTGCACAGCCGGGACAGGGGAAAGTTTGGCAGTTCTTC
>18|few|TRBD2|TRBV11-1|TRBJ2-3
CASSLGLAGGQVTDTQYF
TGTGCCAGCAGCCTAGGACTAGCGGGAGGGCAGGTCACAGATACGCAGTATTTT
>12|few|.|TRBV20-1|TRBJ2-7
CSARDPLGEQYF
TGCAGTGCTAGAGATCCCTTGGGCGAGCAGTACTTC
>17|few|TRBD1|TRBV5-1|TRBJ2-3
CASSLGPGQGARDTQYF
TGCGCCAGCAGCTTGGGACCGGGACAGGGAGCCCGGGATACGCAGTATTTT
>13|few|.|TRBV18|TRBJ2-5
CASSPPATETQYF
TGTGCCAGCTCACCACCGGCTACAGAGACCCAGTACTTC
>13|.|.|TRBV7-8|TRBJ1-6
CASSLVGDSPLHF
TGTGCCAGCAGCTTAGTAGGGGATTCACCCCTCCACTTT
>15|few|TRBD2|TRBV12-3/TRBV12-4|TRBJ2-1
CASSFLSGGWGEQFF
TGTGCCAGCAGTTTTCTTAGCGGGGGGTGGGGTGAGCAGTTCTTC
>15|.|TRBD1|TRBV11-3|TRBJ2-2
CASRGQTTNTGELFF
TGTGCCAGCAGGGGACAGACCACGAACACCGGGGAGCTGTTTTTT
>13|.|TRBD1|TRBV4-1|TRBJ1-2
CASSQVQGDGYTF
TGCGCCAGCAGCCAAGTCCAGGGGGATGGCTACACCTTC
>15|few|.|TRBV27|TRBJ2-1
CASSPRDGALNEQFF
TGTGCCAGCAGTCCCCGAGATGGGGCGCTGAATGAGCAGTTCTTC
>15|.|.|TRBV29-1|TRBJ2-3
CSAHPPGLTPPPLYF
TGCAGCGCCCACCCACCTGGGCTCACGCCTCCTCCTCTGTATTTT